The rows below give T cell receptor beta chains drawn from one sample of a study of blood T cell repertoires in COVID-19. Sequencing used immunoSEQ multiplex PCR; TCRdb keeps in-frame clones, though not all of them. The sample includes 130,000 to 150,000 clones, about 84% of them seen just once. Source material: peripheral blood. These receptors were obtained from a man in his sixties with active or convalescent COVID-19. The CDR3 runs from the conserved cysteine through the conserved F or W. The D gene is left open where the match is weak. Clone size appears in some rows only: once, few, many, or a class for an expanded clone.

>TRBD2|TRBV18|TRBJ2-7|-
CASSYLAGTSGYEQYF
TGTGCCAGCTCGTACTTAGCCGGGACTAGCGGATACGAGCAGTACTTC
>-|TRBV7-2|TRBJ1-6|many
CASSLKYRAYYNSPLHF
TGTGCCAGCAGCTTAAAATACAGGGCTTACTATAATTCACCCCTCCACTTT
>TRBD1|TRBV10-3|TRBJ1-1|once
CATRDSLNTEAFF
TGTGCCACCCGGGACAGCCTGAACACTGAAGCTTTCTTT
>-|TRBV11-1|TRBJ1-2|-
CASSLEARRVAGYTF
TGTGCCAGCAGCTTAGAGGCCAGGCGAGTGGCGGGCTACACCTTC
>-|TRBV4-2|TRBJ2-4|-
CASSQDQGQGNIQYF
TGTGCCAGCAGCCAAGACCAGGGTCAGGGAAACATTCAGTACTTC
>TRBD1|TRBV7-2|TRBJ1-2|-
CASSISRDSFNYGYTF
TGTGCCAGCAGCATAAGCCGGGACAGTTTTAACTATGGCTACACCTTC
>-|TRBV1|TRBJ2-7|-
CTSSSASGRINEQYF
TGCACCAGCAGCTCTGCTAGCGGGAGAATAAACGAGCAGTACTTC
>-|TRBV25-1|TRBJ1-2|-
CASSDQGPGYTF
TGTGCCAGCAGTGACCAGGGGCCTGGCTACACCTTC
>TRBD1|TRBV4-3|TRBJ1-1|once
CASSQGHRGVAEAFF
TGCGCCAGCAGCCAAGGGCACAGGGGAGTCGCTGAAGCTTTCTTT
>-|TRBV4-1|TRBJ1-6|few
CASSQWGPGSPLHF
TGCGCCAGCAGCCAGTGGGGGCCTGGCTCACCCCTCCACTTT
>TRBD2|TRBV11-2|TRBJ2-7|-
CASTRGTSVYEQYF
TGTGCCAGCACCAGGGGGACTAGCGTCTACGAGCAGTACTTC
>-|TRBV5-1|TRBJ1-5|-
CASSLGTDNQPQHF
TGCGCCAGCAGCTTGGGGACAGATAATCAGCCCCAGCATTTT
>TRBD1|TRBV12-5|TRBJ1-1|-
CASGLALGTGPTEAFF
TGTGCTAGTGGTTTGGCGCTTGGGACAGGTCCCACTGAAGCTTTCTTT
>TRBD2|TRBV6-5|TRBJ2-1|few
CASRRTSGDRNEQFF
TGTGCCAGCAGGCGGACTAGCGGGGATCGGAATGAGCAGTTCTTC
>TRBD1|TRBV10-2|TRBJ1-1|-
CASSYTGAAEAFF
TGCGCCAGCAGTTACACAGGGGCGGCTGAAGCTTTCTTT
>TRBD2|TRBV27|TRBJ2-5|-
CASSFSGGRGETQYF
TGTGCCAGCAGTTTTTCGGGCGGGAGGGGAGAGACCCAGTACTTC
>TRBD1|TRBV11-2|TRBJ2-1|-
CASSAGTGEGLVLYNEQFF
TGTGCCAGCAGCGCCGGGACAGGGGAGGGACTAGTGCTCTACAATGAGCAGTTCTTC